One and the same sample provided the 21 T cell receptor beta chains below, sequenced in a study of blood T cell repertoires in COVID-19. Measured with immunoSEQ multiplex PCR; TCRdb has only the in-frame clones, and not every one. The sample shows 90,000 to 120,000 clones, 85% to 90% of them seen only once. Source material: peripheral blood. The receptors originated from a human donor in a cohort sampled during active COVID-19.

This rearrangement joins TRBV6-6 to TRBJ1-4; D may be TRBD1 (5 bases). Germline V gene sequence: CDR1 MNHNY, CDR2 SVGAGI (reference sequence). Trimming stripped 5 bases from V and 7 bases from J, with 17 bases between. CDR3 length equals 15 residues. The CDR3 DNA sequence: TGTGCCAGCAGTCCTGGAGGGCAGGGTGTTGAAAAACTGTTTTTT. Its protein is CASSPGGQGVEKLFF.

The chain carries TRBV24-1 and TRBJ2-5; TRBD1 matches 11 bases. Germline V CDR1 and CDR2: KGHDR, SFDVKD. The CDR3 is 16 amino acids. The J segment lost 5 bases and the V segment lost 4 bases, leaving 8 bases of the junction unmatched. CDR3 amino acids: CATSDTGTGGRETQYF. CDR3 in DNA: TGTGCCACCAGTGACACCGGGACAGGGGGGAGGGAGACCCAGTACTTC.

V is TRBV6-6 and J is TRBJ2-4; weak D call: TRBD1 (5 bases). Trimming pared 0 bases from V and 12 bases from J, leaving 18 bases between. CDR1 is MNHNY and CDR2 is SVGAGI in the germline V gene (reference sequence). This CDR3 has 15 residues. CDR3 nucleotide sequence: TGTGCCAGCAGTTACTCGTCGCGTCCCCAGGGTGGTCAGTACTTC. Translated: CASSYSSRPQGGQYF.

This clone showed up just once. The chain recombines TRBV19 with TRBJ1-2; TRBD1 agrees at 8 bases. Germline loops: CDR1 LNHDA, CDR2 SQIVND (reference sequence). CDR3 length: 14 residues. V was clipped by 4 bases and J by 8 bases; unmatched bases: 9. The CDR3 is CASSSAGGAWGYTF. Here the CDR3 DNA reads TGTGCCAGTAGTAGCGCAGGGGGCGCTTGGGGCTACACCTTC.

The rearrangement links TRBV6-4 to TRBJ2-6; D is uncertain. This CDR3 region has 15 residues. V lost 0 bases to trimming and J lost 1 base, with 4 bases between them. Germline loops: CDR1 MRHNA, CDR2 SNTAGT. CDR3 region: CASSDSRSGANVLTF. CDR3 nucleotides: TGTGCCAGCAGTGACTCGAGGTCTGGGGCCAACGTCCTGACTTTC.

The chain combines TRBV20-1 with TRBJ2-5; TRBD2 matches at 9 bases. Germline CDR1 and CDR2: DFQATT and SNEGSKA (reference sequence). V dropped 3 bases and J dropped 9; count of bases not matched to a gene: 11. The CDR3 totals 14 residues. The CDR3: CSASSLRRGGAQYF. The CDR3, as DNA: TGCAGTGCTAGTAGTCTGCGGCGGGGGGGGGCCCAGTACTTC.

The rearrangement uses TRBV6-1 and TRBJ1-6; 8 nucleotides agree with TRBD1. V shed 4 bases and J 9 bases; nucleotides not matched to a gene: 11. The CDR3 is 16 amino acids. Germline V gene sequence: CDR1 MNHNS, CDR2 SASEGT. CDR3 amino acids: CASSGRGLISTSPLHF. DNA for the CDR3: TGTGCCAGCAGTGGCAGGGGGCTGATCTCAACTTCACCCCTCCACTTT.

In DNA form, the CDR3 reads TGCGCCAGCAGCCAAGCGGGAGGGACCTACGAGCAGTACTTC. As protein: CASSQAGGTYEQYF. The rearrangement links TRBV4-1 to TRBJ2-7, with TRBD2 identical over 8 bases. V was pared by 1 base and J by 2 bases, with 1 base of the junction left unmatched. In germline, CDR1 is MGHRA, CDR2 YSYEKL. CDR3 length: 14 amino acids.

The chain uses TRBV2 and TRBJ2-7, with D perhaps matching TRBD2 (5 bases). Germline assignment: CDR1 SNHLY and CDR2 FYNNEI. Trimming removed 6 bases at V and 3 bases at J, with 12 bases between. CDR3 size: 13 residues. CDR3: CASREDWNYEQYF. Written as DNA, the CDR3 is TGTGCCAGCAGGGAGGATTGGAACTACGAGCAGTACTTC.

The CDR3 DNA reads as TGTGCCAGCAGTTCCGACAGGGTGGAGTTCTTC. Translation: CASSSDRVEFF. The chain couples TRBV6-2 or TRBV6-3 to TRBJ2-1; 7 bases are shared with TRBD1. This CDR3 has 11 amino acids. Per germline, CDR1 MNHEY and CDR2 SVGEGT. With 4 bases clipped from V and 14 bases from J, the junction kept 5 bases outside the gene matches.

This chain links TRBV11-3 with TRBJ2-7; 8 bases line up with TRBD1. Looked up from germline, CDR1 is SGHNT and CDR2 is YENEEA. The length of the CDR3 is 16 residues. Germline trimming cut 5 bases from V and 3 bases from J; bases unmatched to any gene: 12. The CDR3 nucleotides are TGTGCCAGCAGCCAGACCGGGACAGGTTATTTCTACGAGCAGTACTTC. It specifies CASSQTGTGYFYEQYF.

V usage is TRBV9 and J usage is TRBJ1-3; no clear D. The V gene's germline CDR1 is SGDLS and CDR2 YYNGEE. The CDR3 has 15 amino acids. V was shortened by 5 bases and J by 4 bases, with 16 bases between the two germline ends. The chain's CDR3 is CASSRAVAQGNTIYF. The CDR3 nucleotides read TGTGCCAGCAGTCGAGCAGTAGCTCAAGGAAACACCATATATTTT. Combining the CDR3 with reference TRBV9 and TRBJ1-3 gives the whole variable domain DSGVTQTPKHLITATGQRVTLRCSPRSGDLSVYWYQQSLDQGLQFLIQYYNGEERAKGNILERFSAQQFPDLHSELNLSSLELGDSALYFCASSRAVAQGNTIYFGEGSWLTVV.

CDR3 nucleotide sequence: TGTGCCAGCAGGCTAGGGACAGCGAAAAAAGCTTTCTTT. Translated, it gives CASRLGTAKKAFF. The chain recombines TRBV27 with TRBJ1-1; TRBD1 agrees at 7 bases. V shed 6 bases, J shed 9 bases, and the junction held 10 bases outside the gene matches. The CDR3 length is 13 residues. Germline V gene lookup returns CDR1 MNHEY and CDR2 SMNVEV (reference sequence).

The rearrangement uses TRBV2 and TRBJ1-6, with D possibly TRBD1 on 6 matching bases. The CDR3 contains 16 residues. Germline CDR1 reads SNHLY; CDR2 reads FYNNEI. V lost 6 bases, J lost 3 bases, and 15 bases lay in between. CDR3 nucleotide sequence: TGTGCCAGCAGGGAAACAGGGCTTTTCTATAATTCACCCCTCCACTTT. Encoded protein: CASRETGLFYNSPLHF.

The chain has TRBV28 and TRBJ2-1; possible D gene TRBD2, 8 bases. The CDR3 extends over 17 amino acids. The V and J ends lost 4 bases and 6 bases respectively, with 22 bases between them. CDR1 is MDHEN, CDR2 SYDVKM, per germline. In nucleotides, the CDR3 is TGTGCCAGCAGTTCAACGGGAGGGGGCCCCGGGAGCAATGAGCAGTTCTTC. It is translated as CASSSTGGGPGSNEQFF.

The chain links TRBV28 to TRBJ1-4; a possible D gene is TRBD1 (6 bases). The germline V gene encodes CDR1 MDHEN and CDR2 SYDVKM. Trimming left V 6 bases short and J 5 bases short, with 16 bases between. CDR3 length equals 15 residues. CDR3 coding DNA: TGTGCCAGCAGCAATGGGGGCCAACTCAATGAAAAACTGTTTTTT. Protein: CASSNGGQLNEKLFF.

CDR3 region: CASSLGVAGPYNEQFF. For the CDR3, the DNA is TGTGCCAGCAGTTTAGGGGTGGCGGGCCCCTACAATGAGCAGTTCTTC. This sequence joins TRBV28 and TRBJ2-1; D possibly corresponds to TRBD2 (5 bases). The germline V gene has CDR1 MDHEN and CDR2 SYDVKM. This CDR3 is 16 amino acids long. V lost 2 bases, J lost 2 bases, and 13 bases lay in between. Full variable domain (rest looked up from reference TRBV28 and TRBJ2-1): DVKVTQSSRYLVKRTGEKVFLECVQDMDHENMFWYRQDPGLGLRLIYFSYDVKMKEKGDIPEGYSVSREKKERFSLILESASTNQTSMYLCASSLGVAGPYNEQFFGPGTRLTVL.

The chain links TRBV24-1 to TRBJ2-3; TRBD2 might be the D (5 bases). The germline V gene has CDR1 KGHDR and CDR2 SFDVKD. V was cut by 1 base and J by 1 base, with 11 bases left in between. This CDR3 comprises 16 residues. The CDR3 DNA follows: TGTGCCACCAGTGATTTAAGAGGGAAAGGCACAGATACGCAGTATTTT. This sequence encodes CATSDLRGKGTDTQYF.

V is TRBV19 and J is TRBJ2-7; unclear D gene. CDR1 is LNHDA, CDR2 SQIVND, per germline (reference sequence). The V end lost 4 bases, the J end lost 3 bases, and 4 bases lay between the germline ends. This CDR3 has 11 amino acids. The DNA for the CDR3 is TGTGCCAGTAGTACTTACTACGAGCAGTACTTC. Amino acid sequence: CASSTYYEQYF.

This clone was found a few times. This chain joins TRBV7-6 and TRBJ2-1; tentatively, D is TRBD1 (5 bases). The CDR3 is 14 residues long. Per germline, CDR1 SGHVS and CDR2 FNYEAQ. Trimming took 4 bases from V and 7 from J, leaving 14 bases between them. The CDR3 region is CASSSQPRVNEQFF. The CDR3, as DNA: TGTGCCAGCAGCTCACAGCCCAGGGTAAATGAGCAGTTCTTC. The whole variable domain, remainder taken from reference TRBV7-6 and TRBJ2-1, is GAGVSQSPRYKVTKRGQDVALRCDPISGHVSLYWYRQALGQGPEFLTYFNYEAQQDKSGLPNDRFSAERPEGSISTLTIQRTEQRDSAMYRCASSSQPRVNEQFFGPGTRLTVL.

V is TRBV12-5 and J is TRBJ2-1; TRBD2 matches 8 bases. The CDR3 has 20 amino acids. J was trimmed by 9 bases and V by 3 bases; bases with no gene match: 25. Germline values: CDR1 LGHNT, CDR2 FRNRAP. In nucleotides, the CDR3 is TGTGCTAGTGGTTTAAGTAGCGGGATATCTTTTCTCGGGGAATTTGTTGAGCAGTTCTTC. It yields the protein CASGLSSGISFLGEFVEQFF.